Each of the 14 T cell receptor beta chains below was sequenced from the same sample in a study of identical twins. TCRdb recomputed calls from the 5' RACE reads with MiXCR, one row per CDR3 protein. The sample holds 150,000 or so distinct CDR3 sequences, roughly 3.5% seen once. What was sequenced was memory T cells sorted from blood. All receptors derive from a man younger than 35 in good health.

This clonotype has a count of ten or more. The chain employs TRBV7-3 and TRBJ2-7; D is unresolved. The CDR3 extends over 13 amino acids. Trimming stripped 0 bases from V and 3 bases from J, with 6 bases between. Germline CDR1 reads SGHTA; CDR2 reads FQGTGA. The CDR3 DNA is TGTGCCAGCAGCTTAACGAATAGCTACGAGCAGTACTTC. Translated: CASSLTNSYEQYF. The variable domain in full, with the rest retrieved from reference TRBV7-3 and TRBJ2-7, is GAGVSQTPSNKVTEKGKYVELRCDPISGHTALYWYRQSLGQGPEFLIYFQGTGAADDSGLPNDRFFAVRPEGSVSTLKIQRTERGDSAVYLCASSLTNSYEQYFGPGTRLTVT.

This clonotype occurred many times. This chain uses TRBV20-1 with TRBJ2-1; 7 positions agree with TRBD2. The CDR3 totals 12 residues. CDR1 is DFQATT and CDR2 is SNEGSKA in the germline V gene (reference sequence). V trimming: 0 bases; J trimming: 7 bases; junction bases outside the gene matches: 0. As DNA, the CDR3 is TGCAGTGCTAGAGAGCGGGAGAATGAGCAGTTCTTC. This sequence encodes CSARERENEQFF.

This clonotype was seen many times. The chain couples TRBV6-1 to TRBJ1-1; unclear D gene. Germline CDR1 is MNHNS and CDR2 is SASEGT. V was clipped by 6 bases and J by 6 bases, with 11 bases between them. The CDR3 loop spans 12 amino acids. DNA of the CDR3: TGTGCCAGCAGGCATAGTACAGCTGAAGCTTTCTTT. This gives the protein CASRHSTAEAFF.

This clonotype was picked up many times. V is TRBV30 and J is TRBJ2-3; D might be TRBD1 (5 bases). CDR1 is GTSNPN and CDR2 is SVGIG in the germline V gene (reference sequence). This CDR3 has 14 amino acids. The V and J ends lost 5 bases and 6 bases respectively, with 18 bases between them. CDR3 residues: CAWGLGLKGDTQYF. CDR3 nucleotides: TGTGCCTGGGGGCTCGGCTTAAAGGGGGATACGCAGTATTTT. The full variable domain, its missing parts supplied by reference TRBV30 and TRBJ2-3, is SQTIHQWPATLVQPVGSPLSLECTVEGTSNPNLYWYRQAAGRGLQLLFYSVGIGQISSEVPQNLSASRPQDRQFILSSKKLLLSDSGFYLCAWGLGLKGDTQYFGPGTRLTVL.

This clonotype has at least ten counts. The chain joins TRBV3-1 to TRBJ1-2; D is unresolved. Trimming removed 2 bases from V and 4 bases from J, with 5 bases in between. The CDR3 spans 12 residues. Germline-derived CDR1 and CDR2 are LGHDT and YNNKEL (reference sequence). The DNA for the CDR3 is TGTGCCAGCAGCCAACGGGGCTATGGCTACACCTTC. Its translation: CASSQRGYGYTF. The entire variable domain, with the rest obtained from reference TRBV3-1 and TRBJ1-2, is as follows: DTAVSQTPKYLVTQMGNDKSIKCEQNLGHDTMYWYKQDSKKFLKIMFSYNNKELIINETVPNRFSPKSPDKAHLNLHINSLELGDSAVYFCASSQRGYGYTFGSGTRLTVV.

This clonotype was observed a handful of times. This sequence joins TRBV11-2 and TRBJ2-7, with D perhaps TRBD2 (6 bases). Between the trimmed V and J ends, which lost 5 bases and 5 bases, there was a span of 19 bases. This CDR3 is 15 amino acids long. CDR1 and CDR2 from the germline V gene are SGHAT and FQNNGV. CDR3 coding DNA: TGTGCCAGCAGCGCCGGAGGGGCCCTGCGCCACGAGCAGTACTTC. Its translation: CASSAGGALRHEQYF.

This clonotype was found many times. This chain joins TRBV6-2 or TRBV6-3 and TRBJ2-7, with 7 bases fitting TRBD2. V gave up 8 bases and J gave up 5 bases; unmatched junction bases: 18. CDR1 and CDR2 (germline): MNHEY, SVGEGT. CDR3 length equals 16 residues. CDR3 residues: CASHWTLGLEEDEQYF. Here the CDR3 DNA reads TGTGCCAGCCACTGGACACTAGGACTAGAAGAAGACGAGCAGTACTTC.

This clonotype was detected ten times or more. The chain recombines TRBV9 with TRBJ2-1, with D unclear. The length of the CDR3 is 14 residues. Germline CDR1 and CDR2: SGDLS and YYNGEE. V dropped 0 bases and J dropped 6 bases, with 10 bases sitting between them. The CDR3 DNA sequence: TGTGCCAGCAGCGTAGAGGGCTGGGGCAATGAGCAGTTCTTC. The encoded protein is CASSVEGWGNEQFF.

This clonotype was counted many times. The gene calls are TRBV12-3 or TRBV12-4 and TRBJ2-7; no clear D. V lost 5 bases and J lost 5, with 7 bases in between. This CDR3 is built from 11 residues. The CDR3 nucleotides read TGTGCCAGCAGTCCCCGTGACGAGCAGTACTTC. Encoded protein: CASSPRDEQYF.

V usage is TRBV4-3 and J usage is TRBJ2-7; TRBD2 matches 13 bases. The V segment lost 0 bases and the J segment 3 bases; nucleotides outside the gene matches: 2. From germline, CDR1 is LGHNA and CDR2 YSLEER. The length of the CDR3 is 16 residues. The CDR3 is CASSQDGTSGNYEQYF. In DNA, the CDR3 is TGCGCCAGCAGCCAAGATGGGACTAGCGGGAACTACGAGCAGTACTTC.

In this sample, this clonotype is medium-sized. The CDR3, as DNA: TGCGCCAGCAGCCGAGATCGTATGCGGAATGGCTACACCTTC. Its protein is CASSRDRMRNGYTF. The V gene is TRBV4-1, the J gene TRBJ1-2; D not resolved. The V end was cut by 4 bases, the J end by 6 bases, with 15 bases between. CDR1 and CDR2 from the germline V gene are MGHRA and YSYEKL. This CDR3 contains 14 residues.

This clonotype showed up just a few times. The chain joins TRBV6-1 to TRBJ1-1; D might be TRBD1 (5 bases). This CDR3 comprises 14 residues. V shed 6 bases and J shed 2 bases, with 13 bases lying between them. CDR1 is MNHNS, CDR2 SASEGT, per germline. The CDR3 is CASRIRTPNTEAFF. The CDR3 coding sequence is TGTGCCAGCAGAATCCGGACACCCAACACTGAAGCTTTCTTT.

This clonotype was counted many times. The chain has TRBV18 and TRBJ2-3, with 7 bases lining up with TRBD1. CDR1 is KGHSH, CDR2 LQKENI, per germline. With V trimmed by 2 bases and J by 6 bases, 5 bases remained unmatched. The CDR3 runs 14 residues. The CDR3 sequence: CASSPDRAGDTQYF. For the CDR3, the DNA is TGTGCCAGCTCACCAGACAGGGCCGGGGATACGCAGTATTTT.

This clonotype was observed many times. This chain links TRBV3-1 with TRBJ2-1; D may match TRBD1 or TRBD2 (6 bases each). The CDR3 loop spans 14 amino acids. Trimming took 3 bases from V and 9 from J, leaving 15 bases between them. Germline V gene lookup returns CDR1 LGHDT and CDR2 YNNKEL (reference sequence). The CDR3 nucleotides are TGTGCCAGCAGCCACCCGGGGGCGGGCGGTGAGCAGTTCTTC. Protein sequence: CASSHPGAGGEQFF.